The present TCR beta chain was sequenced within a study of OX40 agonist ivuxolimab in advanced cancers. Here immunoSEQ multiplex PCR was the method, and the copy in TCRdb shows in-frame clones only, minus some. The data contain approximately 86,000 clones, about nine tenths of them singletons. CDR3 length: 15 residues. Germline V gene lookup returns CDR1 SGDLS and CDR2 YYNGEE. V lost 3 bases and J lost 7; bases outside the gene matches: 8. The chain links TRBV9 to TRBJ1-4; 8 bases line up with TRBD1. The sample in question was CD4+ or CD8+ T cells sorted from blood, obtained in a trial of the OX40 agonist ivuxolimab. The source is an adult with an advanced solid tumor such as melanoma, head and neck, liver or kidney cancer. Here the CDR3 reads CASSAQGAQGEKLFF. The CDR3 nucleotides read TGTGCCAGCAGCGCGCAGGGGGCGCAAGGTGAAAAACTGTTTTTT.